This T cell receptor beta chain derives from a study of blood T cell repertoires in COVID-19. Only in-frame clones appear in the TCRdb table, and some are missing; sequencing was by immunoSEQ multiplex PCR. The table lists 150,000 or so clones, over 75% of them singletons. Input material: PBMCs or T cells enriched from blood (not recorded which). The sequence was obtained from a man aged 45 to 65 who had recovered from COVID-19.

The CDR3 loop reads CASSLVPGVNTGELFF. The CDR3 DNA sequence: TGTGCCAGCAGCTTAGTCCCCGGGGTGAACACCGGGGAGCTGTTTTTT. The genes are TRBV7-6 and TRBJ2-2; a weak D match, TRBD2 (5 bases). V gave up 1 base and J gave up 1 base, with 10 bases separating them. The CDR3 has 16 amino acids. Germline assignment: CDR1 SGHVS and CDR2 FNYEAQ.